Included here is one T cell receptor beta chain sequence, with context. This entry is derived from a study of blood T cell repertoires in COVID-19. The assay was immunoSEQ multiplex PCR, and TCRdb's table has in-frame clones only and misses some. The table records under 200,000 clones, around 84% of them present only once. V lost 5 bases and J 6 bases, leaving 17 bases between the germline ends. The CDR3 has 15 residues. Germline V gene data show CDR1 as LNHNV and CDR2 as YYDKDF (reference sequence). Sequenced material: peripheral blood. This receptor was taken from a man aged 50 to 59 with active or convalescent COVID-19. The chain links TRBV15 to TRBJ2-1; D is possibly TRBD1 (6 bases). CDR3 bases: TGTGCCACCAGCGATGGACAGTCACAAGCCAATGAGCAGTTCTTC. This gives the protein CATSDGQSQANEQFF.